The rows below give T cell receptor beta chains drawn from one sample of a study of vaccination and CD4 T cells after COVID-19. TCRdb reprocessed the PCR reads via MiXCR and lists one record per CDR3 protein. The sample lists 3,500 to 4,500 distinct CDR3 sequences; roughly 25% were seen once. These receptors' targets are unknown. Specimen: CD4+ T cells from blood, cultured in vitro. Source of these receptors: a human donor in good health. Each CDR3 is given with its conserved first and last residue. The D gene is left open where the match is weak. Part of the rows lack a size; the others show once, few, many or a class for expanded clones.

j_call: TRBJ2-2; clone_size: medium-sized; v_call: TRBV7-9; d_call: TRBD1; cdr3_aa: CASSFRQGVDTGELFF; cdr3_nt: TGTGCCAGCAGCTTCCGACAGGGGGTGGACACCGGGGAGCTGTTTTTT
j_call: TRBJ2-7; clone_size: large; v_call: TRBV27; d_call: TRBD2; cdr3_aa: CASSIGTRYEQYF; cdr3_nt: TGTGCCAGCAGTATCGGGACTAGGTACGAGCAGTACTTC
j_call: TRBJ1-6; clone_size: NA; v_call: TRBV6-1; d_call: NA; cdr3_aa: CASVRDLNNSPLHF; cdr3_nt: TGTGCCAGCGTCCGGGACCTTAATAATTCACCCCTCCACTTT
j_call: TRBJ1-4; clone_size: NA; v_call: TRBV4-1; d_call: NA; cdr3_aa: CASSQRGQINEKLFF; cdr3_nt: TGCGCCAGCAGCCAACGGGGGCAGATTAATGAAAAACTGTTTTTT
j_call: TRBJ2-3; clone_size: NA; v_call: TRBV11-2; d_call: NA; cdr3_aa: CASSLAGTDTQYF; cdr3_nt: TGTGCCAGCAGCTTAGCAGGTACAGATACGCAGTATTTT
j_call: TRBJ2-3; clone_size: NA; v_call: TRBV6-1; d_call: NA; cdr3_aa: CASREESTDTQYF; cdr3_nt: TGTGCCAGCAGGGAAGAAAGCACAGATACGCAGTATTTT
j_call: TRBJ2-6; clone_size: NA; v_call: TRBV19; d_call: NA; cdr3_aa: CASSRSRSGANVLTF; cdr3_nt: TGTGCCAGTAGTCGATCCCGCTCTGGGGCCAACGTCCTGACTTTC
j_call: TRBJ1-2; clone_size: few; v_call: TRBV7-9; d_call: NA; cdr3_aa: CASSLAYTEGYTF; cdr3_nt: TGTGCCAGCAGCTTAGCATACACGGAGGGCTACACCTTC
j_call: TRBJ1-2; clone_size: NA; v_call: TRBV4-1; d_call: TRBD1; cdr3_aa: CASSQIDRGSYGYTF; cdr3_nt: TGCGCCAGCAGCCAAATCGACAGGGGCAGCTATGGCTACACCTTC
j_call: TRBJ2-5; clone_size: NA; v_call: TRBV20-1; d_call: NA; cdr3_aa: CSARVRSQETQYF; cdr3_nt: TGCAGTGCTAGAGTTAGGAGCCAAGAGACCCAGTACTTC
j_call: TRBJ2-5; clone_size: NA; v_call: TRBV5-1; d_call: NA; cdr3_aa: CASSLEQIQETQYF; cdr3_nt: TGCGCCAGCAGCTTGGAACAGATCCAAGAGACCCAGTACTTC
j_call: TRBJ1-2; clone_size: NA; v_call: TRBV12-3/TRBV12-4; d_call: NA; cdr3_aa: CASSLGVYYGYTF; cdr3_nt: TGTGCCAGCAGTTTAGGGGTATACTATGGCTACACCTTC
j_call: TRBJ1-1; clone_size: few; v_call: TRBV14; d_call: TRBD1; cdr3_aa: CASSLGTANTEAFF; cdr3_nt: TGTGCCAGCAGCCTCGGGACAGCGAACACTGAAGCTTTCTTT
j_call: TRBJ2-3; clone_size: NA; v_call: TRBV5-6; d_call: NA; cdr3_aa: CASSLFGGTDTQYF; cdr3_nt: TGTGCCAGCAGCTTATTTGGGGGCACAGATACGCAGTATTTT
j_call: TRBJ1-1; clone_size: NA; v_call: TRBV28; d_call: NA; cdr3_aa: CASSSRQSGGRRAFF; cdr3_nt: TGTGCCAGCAGTTCTAGACAGAGCGGTGGGCGACGAGCTTTCTTT
j_call: TRBJ2-3; clone_size: NA; v_call: TRBV7-3; d_call: NA; cdr3_aa: CASRYSTDTQYF; cdr3_nt: TGTGCCAGCAGGTACAGCACAGATACGCAGTATTTT
j_call: TRBJ2-1; clone_size: few; v_call: TRBV11-3; d_call: NA; cdr3_aa: CASSFIGVAGNEQFF; cdr3_nt: TGTGCCAGCAGCTTCATCGGAGTAGCAGGCAATGAGCAGTTCTTC